The entry below gives a single T cell receptor (beta chain) sequence along with its context. Assay: immunoSEQ multiplex PCR; the TCRdb copy retains only in-frame clones and omits some. The table shows about 36,000 clones, with roughly 80% occurring only once. The data derive from a study of somatic mutations in cytotoxic T cells in rheumatoid arthritis. This CDR3 has 13 amino acids. Germline values: CDR1 LGHNA, CDR2 YSLEER. Trimming pared 1 base from V and 6 bases from J, leaving 10 bases between. This clonotype originated in a man between 35 and 55 years old in good health. Specimen: CD8+ T cells sorted from blood. This rearrangement joins TRBV4-3 to TRBJ2-7; D is possibly TRBD2 (5 bases). The DNA for the CDR3 is TGCGCCAGCAGCCAAGGTGATGCGGGCGAGCAGTACTTC. This sequence encodes CASSQGDAGEQYF.